This T cell receptor beta chain comes out of a study of T cell responses to AZD1222 COVID-19 vaccine. This clone has a handful of counts. Its target is not known. J was trimmed by 8 bases and V by 1 base; bases with no gene match: 6. The CDR3 is 14 residues long. Germline V CDR1 and CDR2: SNHLY, FYNNEI. Broader study findings: Unmutated variant regions reportedly attract nearly half of all spike-specific TCRs. Spike regions recognized by vaccine-associated CD4 TCRs spanned the protein, led by 160-218 and 743-854. Donor demographics were predominantly white British with a female majority; clonal diversity may be underestimated. Scientists sampled the repertoires only once the peak T cell response had passed.

Method: immunoSEQ multiplex PCR; TCRdb's copy keeps in-frame clones and lacks some. The sample carries 77,000 or so clones, over 75% recorded once. The chain combines TRBV2 with TRBJ1-2; 8 nucleotides agree with TRBD1. The input for sequencing was peripheral blood, taken on day 0 of AZD1222 vaccination. This TCR came from an adult in good health. The CDR3 sequence: CASSEGESGGGYTF. In nucleotides, the CDR3 is TGTGCCAGCAGTGAAGGGGAGTCAGGGGGCGGCTACACCTTC.